Below, one T cell receptor beta chain is given with its context. Its specificity is unknown. In the PCR, 60 Vbeta and 13 Jbeta primers were used. Assay: immunoSEQ multiplex PCR; the TCRdb copy retains only in-frame clones and omits some. In the table there are 100,000 to 150,000 clones, approximately 84% of which are singletons. This sample was taken from a study of cytomegalovirus exposure and HLA in healthy donors. Study-wide results and caveats: TRBV6-2, TRBV6-3 and other indistinguishable V segments were excluded. An observed cluster of highly shared sequence variants was recorded as a likely sequencing artifact. Later work found that TCR association rates differed between HLA loci; DRB1 had the most and HLA-C the fewest.

Per germline, CDR1 SGHRS and CDR2 YFSETQ. The V segment lost 3 bases and the J segment 2 bases; nucleotides outside the gene matches: 10. CDR3 length: 16 residues. Healthy bone marrow donors made up the donor group. The V and J genes are TRBV5-1 and TRBJ1-1; 7 bases match TRBD1. Sequences were obtained from PBMCs. The clonotype was recovered from a middle-aged man in good health and CMV-seronegative. The CDR3 is CASSSNPGQLNTEAFF. In DNA form, the CDR3 reads TGCGCCAGCAGCTCCAATCCGGGACAGCTAAACACTGAAGCTTTCTTT.